This entry features one TCR beta chain sequence. Generated by immunoSEQ multiplex PCR, the TCRdb table keeps only in-frame clones and is missing some. The table has around 100,000 clones, around nine tenths seen once. This entry comes from a study of T cell changes during pregnancy in multiple sclerosis. Germline V gives CDR1 SNHLY, CDR2 FYNNEI. The CDR3 runs to 13 residues. Trimming pared 6 bases from V and 0 bases from J, leaving 9 bases between. This sample comprised peripheral blood, obtained after pregnancy. The clonotype was recovered from a female donor with multiple sclerosis, enrolled in a pregnancy study. The rearrangement uses TRBV2 and TRBJ2-7, with D possibly being TRBD2 (6 bases). This CDR3 is CASRQDYSYEQYF. CDR3 coding DNA: TGTGCCAGCAGGCAGGACTACTCCTACGAGCAGTACTTC.